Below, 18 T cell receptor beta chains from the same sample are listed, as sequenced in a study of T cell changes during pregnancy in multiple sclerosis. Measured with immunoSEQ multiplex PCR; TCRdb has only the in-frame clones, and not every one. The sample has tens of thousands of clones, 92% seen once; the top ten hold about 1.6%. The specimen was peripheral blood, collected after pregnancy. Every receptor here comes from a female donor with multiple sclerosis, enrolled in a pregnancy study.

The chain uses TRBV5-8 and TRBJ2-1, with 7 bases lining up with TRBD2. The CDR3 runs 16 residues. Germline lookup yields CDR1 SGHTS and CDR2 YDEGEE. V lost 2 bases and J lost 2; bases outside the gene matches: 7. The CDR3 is CASSLRSSGTYNEQFF. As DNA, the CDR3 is TGTGCCAGCAGCTTAAGATCCAGCGGGACCTACAATGAGCAGTTCTTC.

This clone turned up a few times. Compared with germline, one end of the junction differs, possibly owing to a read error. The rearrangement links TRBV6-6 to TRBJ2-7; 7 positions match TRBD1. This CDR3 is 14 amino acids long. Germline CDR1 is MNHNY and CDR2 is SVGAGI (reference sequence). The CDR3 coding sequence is TGTGCCAGCAGCCTCGGAGCCCGAGACAGGGAGATTAGCTTC. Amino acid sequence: CASSLGARDREISF.

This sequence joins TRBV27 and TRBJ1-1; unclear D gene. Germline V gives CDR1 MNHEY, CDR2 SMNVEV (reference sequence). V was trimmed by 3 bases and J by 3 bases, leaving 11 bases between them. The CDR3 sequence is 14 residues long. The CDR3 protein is CASSFLEGHTEAFF. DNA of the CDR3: TGTGCCAGCAGTTTCCTTGAGGGCCACACTGAAGCTTTCTTT.

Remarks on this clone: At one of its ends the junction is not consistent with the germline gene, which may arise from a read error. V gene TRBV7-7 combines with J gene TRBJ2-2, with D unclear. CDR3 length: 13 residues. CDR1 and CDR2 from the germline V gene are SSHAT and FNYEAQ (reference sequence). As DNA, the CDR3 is TGTGCTAGCAGCTTAGATCAGGTTGGGGAGCTGTTTTTT. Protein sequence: CASSLDQVGELFF.

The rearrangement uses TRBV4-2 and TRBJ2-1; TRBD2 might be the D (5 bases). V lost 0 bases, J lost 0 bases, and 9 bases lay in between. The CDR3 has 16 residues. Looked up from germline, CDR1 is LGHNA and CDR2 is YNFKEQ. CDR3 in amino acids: CASSQEMGSSYNEQFF. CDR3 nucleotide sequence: TGTGCCAGCAGCCAAGAAATGGGGAGCTCCTACAATGAGCAGTTCTTC.

The CDR3, as DNA: TGTGCCAGCAGCTTAGTGGCAGGGGTGAACACTGAAGCTTTCTTT. The encoded protein is CASSLVAGVNTEAFF. This rearrangement joins TRBV7-9 to TRBJ1-1, with D maybe TRBD1 (6 bases). CDR3 length: 15 residues. Looked up from germline, CDR1 is SEHNR and CDR2 is FQNEAQ (reference sequence). V dropped 1 base and J dropped 0 bases, with 9 bases sitting between them.

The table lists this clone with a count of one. For the CDR3, the DNA is TGTGCCAGCAGCAAAGATTGGCTGATTGGTTCGGGAGGCGGGGGCGGTGAGCAGTTCTTC. This codes for CASSKDWLIGSGGGGGEQFF. The V and J genes are TRBV21-1 and TRBJ2-1; TRBD2 is the table's D call and was not checked against the DNA. TRBV21-1 is flagged as a pseudogene. The CDR3 is made up of 20 amino acids.

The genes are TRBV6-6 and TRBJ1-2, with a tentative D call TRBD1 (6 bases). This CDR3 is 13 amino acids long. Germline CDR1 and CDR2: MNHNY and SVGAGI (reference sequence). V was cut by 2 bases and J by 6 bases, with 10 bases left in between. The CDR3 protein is CASSYPGHDGYTF. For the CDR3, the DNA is TGTGCCAGCAGTTACCCGGGACACGATGGCTACACCTTC.

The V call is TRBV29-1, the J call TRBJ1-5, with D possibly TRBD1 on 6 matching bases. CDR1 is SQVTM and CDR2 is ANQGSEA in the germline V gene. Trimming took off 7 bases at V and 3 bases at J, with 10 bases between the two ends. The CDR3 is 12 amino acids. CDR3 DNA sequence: TGCAGCGGAGGGGGTCCCAATCAGCCCCAGCATTTT. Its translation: CSGGGPNQPQHF.

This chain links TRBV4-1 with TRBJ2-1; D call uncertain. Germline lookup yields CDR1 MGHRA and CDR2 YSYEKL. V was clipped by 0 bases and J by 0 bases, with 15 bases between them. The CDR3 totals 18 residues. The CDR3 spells CASSQESLEASSYNEQFF. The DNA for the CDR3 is TGCGCCAGCAGCCAAGAGTCTCTTGAGGCGAGCTCCTACAATGAGCAGTTCTTC.

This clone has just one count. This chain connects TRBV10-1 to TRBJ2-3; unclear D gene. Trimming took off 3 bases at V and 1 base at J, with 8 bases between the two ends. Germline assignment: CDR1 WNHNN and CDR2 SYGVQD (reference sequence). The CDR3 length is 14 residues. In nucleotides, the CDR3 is TGCGCCAGCAGTGATGGTCGAGGCACAGATACGCAGTATTTT. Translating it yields CASSDGRGTDTQYF.

CDR3 sequence reads: CASSNRVPYEQYF. CDR3 sequence (DNA): TGTGCCAGCAGCAACAGGGTCCCCTACGAGCAGTACTTC. This rearrangement joins TRBV21-1 to TRBJ2-7; the listed D gene, TRBD1, was not tested against the DNA. TRBV21-1 has pseudogene status. The CDR3 length is 13 residues.

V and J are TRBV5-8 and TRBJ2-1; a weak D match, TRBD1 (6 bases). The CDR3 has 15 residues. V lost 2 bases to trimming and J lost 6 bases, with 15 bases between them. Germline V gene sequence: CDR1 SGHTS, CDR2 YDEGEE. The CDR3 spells CASSFTAGEINEQFF. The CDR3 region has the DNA TGTGCCAGCAGCTTTACCGCAGGGGAGATCAATGAGCAGTTCTTC.

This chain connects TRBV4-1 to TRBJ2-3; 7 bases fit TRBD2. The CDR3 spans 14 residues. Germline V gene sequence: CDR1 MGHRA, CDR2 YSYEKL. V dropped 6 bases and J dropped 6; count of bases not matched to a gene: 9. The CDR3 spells CASRPIAGSDTQYF. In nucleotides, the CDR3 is TGCGCCAGCAGACCCATAGCGGGTTCGGATACGCAGTATTTT.

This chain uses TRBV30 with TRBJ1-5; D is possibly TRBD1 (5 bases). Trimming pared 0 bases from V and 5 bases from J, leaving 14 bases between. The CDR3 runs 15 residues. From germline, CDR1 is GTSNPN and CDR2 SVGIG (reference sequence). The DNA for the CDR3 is TGTGCCTGGAGTGTACAAGGGGTAGGAGATCAGCCCCAGCATTTT. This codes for CAWSVQGVGDQPQHF.

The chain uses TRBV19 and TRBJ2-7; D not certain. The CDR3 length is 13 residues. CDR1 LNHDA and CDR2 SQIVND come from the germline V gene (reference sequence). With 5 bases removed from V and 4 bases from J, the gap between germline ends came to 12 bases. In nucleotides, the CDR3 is TGTGCCAGTAGTCCTACTCCCGGTTACGAGCAGTACTTC. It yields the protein CASSPTPGYEQYF.

The CDR3, as DNA: TGCGCCAGCAGCCAAGAGGGACAGCCAAACACCATATATTTT. Protein: CASSQEGQPNTIYF. The chain recombines TRBV4-1 with TRBJ1-3, with TRBD1 identical over 7 bases. The trim removed 0 bases at V and 6 bases at J, leaving 2 bases unmatched. The CDR3 contains 14 residues. Germline V lookup: CDR1 MGHRA, CDR2 YSYEKL.

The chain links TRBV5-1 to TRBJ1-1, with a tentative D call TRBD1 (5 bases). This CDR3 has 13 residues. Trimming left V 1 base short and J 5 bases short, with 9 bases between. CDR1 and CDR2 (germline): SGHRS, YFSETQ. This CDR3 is CASSLTGRTEAFF. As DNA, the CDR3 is TGCGCCAGCAGCTTGACAGGTAGGACTGAAGCTTTCTTT.